This TCR beta chain was retrieved from a study of vaccination and CD4 T cells after COVID-19. This clonotype was counted only a few times. Its antigen is as yet unknown. Trimming took off 8 bases at V and 1 base at J, with 11 bases between the two ends. The CDR3 is 13 residues long. Germline CDR1 is SNHLY and CDR2 is FYNNEI. Sequenced with the Oncomine TCR Beta short-read assay was DNA taken from cultured CD4+ T cells. TCRdb reanalysed the PCR reads using MiXCR and keeps one entry per CDR3 protein. The sample carries around 13,000 distinct CDR3 sequences, approximately 45% recorded once. The treatment was: approximately 11-day PBMC culture with coronavirus spike peptide pools or control peptides (ViraFEST assay).

The receptor was isolated from a human donor who had recovered from COVID-19. The sample taken for sequencing was CD4+ T cells from blood, cultured in vitro. The chain joins TRBV2 to TRBJ1-1, with no clear D. CDR3 amino acids: CASRGLANTEAFF. CDR3 coding DNA: TGTGCCAGCCGAGGGTTGGCGAACACTGAAGCTTTCTTT.